This T cell receptor beta chain is drawn from a study of shared clonotypes between healthy human individuals. The naive CD8 subset, CD45RO-negative cells positively selected for CCR7, excluded terminally differentiated effector memory CD45RA+ cells. About this clone: At the DNA level, this CDR3 is encoded by other sequences in the same sample as well.

J lost 5 bases, V lost 3 bases, and 3 bases had no gene match. This CDR3 is built from 13 residues. The V gene's germline CDR1 is MNHEY and CDR2 SMNVEV (reference sequence). Some clones are missing from TCRdb's copy, which holds only in-frame ones; the method was immunoSEQ multiplex PCR. Of around 2,000,000 clones listed, 85% to 95% are singletons. This TCR was recovered from a man aged 18 to 35 in good health. The chain employs TRBV27 and TRBJ2-7, with 8 bases lining up with TRBD1. Material: naive CD8+ T cells sorted from blood. The CDR3 loop is CASSLTGVNEQYF. CDR3 DNA sequence: TGTGCCAGCAGTTTGACAGGGGTTAACGAGCAGTACTTC.